The present TCR beta chain was sequenced within a study of T cell changes during pregnancy in multiple sclerosis. The protocol was immunoSEQ multiplex PCR, while the TCRdb copy is restricted to in-frame clones and leaves out a portion. This table holds roughly 80,000 clones, 70% to 90% found once. V shed 6 bases and J shed 1 base, with 6 bases lying between them. The CDR3 covers 13 residues. Germline V gene sequence: CDR1 LNHDA, CDR2 SQIVND (reference sequence). The receptor's source is a female donor with multiple sclerosis, enrolled in a pregnancy study. The material sequenced was peripheral blood, taken before pregnancy. V is TRBV19 and J is TRBJ1-4; a weak D match, TRBD1 (5 bases). The CDR3 here is CASSQGTNEKLFF. CDR3 DNA: TGTGCCAGTAGCCAGGGAACTAATGAAAAACTGTTTTTT.